This T cell receptor (beta chain) was sequenced during a study of beta chain features in type 1 diabetes. The sequenced template was cDNA made from the entire isolated RNA. Roughly 3.6 million reads was the average for naive, central memory and regulatory T cell samples. The table came from immunoSEQ multiplex PCR; TCRdb's copy has only in-frame clones and leaves some out. The data contain more than 300,000 clones, roughly 8% of them singletons. This clone was detected a few times. This sequence originates from a woman younger than 30 in good health. Sequences were obtained from central memory CD4+ T cells from blood.

Here the CDR3 reads CSVDKQATGELFF. CDR3 bases: TGCAGCGTTGATAAACAGGCTACCGGGGAGCTGTTTTTT. The gene calls are TRBV29-1 and TRBJ2-2; TRBD1 might be the D (5 bases). This CDR3 has 13 amino acids. CDR1 and CDR2 (germline): SQVTM, ANQGSEA. Trimming took 3 bases from V and 5 from J, leaving 10 bases between them.